This T cell receptor (beta chain) was recorded in a study of T cell responses to AZD1222 COVID-19 vaccine listed by TCRdb under 2021. For context, the study as a whole: A total of roughly 240 trial participants underwent TCR sequencing, of whom nearly 210 received two doses of AZD1222 and 26 received two doses of the MenACWY control vaccine. Trial participants were enrolled by age into 18-55, 56-69 and 70-plus year subgroups, with about 150, 28 and 57 TCR-sequenced participants respectively. What the study reported, not specific to this receptor: Most participants were white British and females outnumbered males, and the authors suggested that clonal diversity may have been underestimated. The whole spike protein was spanned by vaccine-associated CD4 TCRs, and dominant responses were seen in regions 160-218 and 743-854. Reportedly, close to half of the unique spike-specific TCRs recognized epitopes lying outside the regions that are mutated in the B.1.351 and B.1.1.7 variants. In the small 56-69-year group, the increase in depth fell short of significance, most likely because of low power. Because no day 14 peak-response samples were available, the repertoires could be characterized only after the peak T cell response. Conclusions about previously exposed vaccinees were limited because only a handful of AZD1222 recipients were SARS-CoV-2 seropositive at baseline. After two AZD1222 doses, spike-specific TCR breadth and depth were significantly higher than at day 0 and than in MenACWY recipients.

Comment on this clone: The antigen this receptor binds is unknown. The input lacks base qualities; no much larger clone sits a single base away.

The sample's time point, from its label and the paper: about 28 days (+/-7) after the second vaccine dose. AZD1222 recipients given second doses at about 4 weeks or at about 12 weeks were pooled, since spike-specific TCR depth and breadth were not found to differ between the two schedules. Samples from vaccinated people were obtained from the UK trials COV001 and COV002, which included a single-blind randomized controlled phase 2/3 trial of AZD1222 (ChAdOx1 nCoV-19) in healthy adults. Trial participant PBMC samples were collected at day 0 and day 28 after the second dose for TCRbeta chain sequencing. The CDR3 spans 15 residues, from the cysteine through the phenylalanine. Only the CDR3 DNA is retained, 45 bases long and in frame from the first base. Taken from the germline V gene, the CDR1 and CDR2 loops are SGHDT and YYEEEE. V is pared back by 3 bases and J by 4 bases, with 13 bases lying between the germline termini.

The CDR3 regions of human TCRbeta chains were subjected to immunosequencing. In the source study's methods: Repertoire TCRs were checked for matches against a reference library of SARS-CoV-2-specific TCRs that had been generated using the MIRA antigen-specificity platform. Breadth was defined as the fraction of unique TCRs that were SARS-CoV-2-associated, and depth was defined as the fraction of total T cells that were SARS-CoV-2-associated. Using the MIRA data, each spike-specific TCR was assigned both to the spike region to which the TCR was reactive and to a CD4 or CD8 class. Log10-transformed breadth and depth values were compared by one-way ANOVA with Sidak's multiple comparisons tests. The source is immuneACCESS, and TCRdb retained only in-frame sequences with V and J called. Part of the clones is not carried over; for the studies checked, unresolved V genes explain less than half of this, and the remainder is unexplained. V and J calls and clone size are those listed in that table; D and trimming were worked out from the DNA. Within this sample are around 180,000 clones, with under 95% of them counted one time only. The biggest ten clones account for approximately 1.5% of the sample.

This clonotype originated in an adult who received the AZD1222 COVID-19 vaccine. Rearrangement joined TRBV5-6 to TRBJ2-2, with the D call tentatively TRBD1 or TRBD2, each fitting 5 bases. This specimen was peripheral blood, taken 28 days after the second AZD1222 dose. CDR3 protein: CASSWGYTSTGELFF. The nucleotide sequence reads TGTGCCAGCAGCTGGGGGTACACCAGCACCGGGGAGCTGTTTTTT. Joined to the reference TRBV5-6 and TRBJ2-2 proteins, this CDR3 gives the full variable domain: DAGVTQSPTHLIKTRGQQVTLRCSPKSGHDTVSWYQQALGQGPQFIFQYYEEEERQRGNFPDRFSGHQFPNYSSELNVNALLLGDSALYLCASSWGYTSTGELFFGEGSRLTVL.